Presented here are 2 T cell receptor beta chains from one specimen sequenced in a study of radiation and T cells in renal cell carcinoma. Time point meaning: blood 2 weeks post-SBRT. Sample treatment: 15 Gy SBRT to primary tumor, nephrectomy 4 weeks later. Using immunoSEQ multiplex PCR, the repertoire was profiled, and TCRdb retains in-frame clones only, with some absent. The data contain roughly 150,000 clones, roughly 86% of them singletons. The sequencing used blood, collected from a patient whose treatment included radiotherapy and nephrectomy. These receptors originate from a woman in her 50s with renal cell carcinoma.

This clone was observed a single time. The V gene is TRBV5-6, the J gene TRBJ1-1; 7 bases line up with TRBD1. With V trimmed by 1 base and J by 1 base, 1 base remained unmatched. The CDR3 extends over 14 amino acids. CDR1 and CDR2 from the germline V gene are SGHDT and YYEEEE. CDR3 in amino acids: CASSLTGANTEAFF. The CDR3 bases are TGTGCCAGCAGCTTGACAGGGGCGAACACTGAAGCTTTCTTT.

This clone was observed a few times. V is TRBV30 and J is TRBJ1-5, with unresolved D. Trimming shortened V by 2 bases and J by 4 bases, and 6 bases separated the two germline ends. Germline V CDR1 and CDR2: GTSNPN, SVGIG (reference sequence). The CDR3 length is 12 residues. The chain's CDR3 is CAWSIRNQPQHF. The CDR3 nucleotides are TGTGCCTGGAGTATCCGGAATCAGCCCCAGCATTTT.